These T cell receptor beta chains were read from a single sample in a study of control samples from healthy donors and cancer patients. Clones were sequenced by immunoSEQ multiplex PCR, and TCRdb holds only the in-frame ones, with some missing. The table lists fewer than 120,000 clones, 88% of them singletons. The source material was PBMCs. These receptor sequences come from a woman aged 60 to 75 with lung cancer. The CDR3 runs from the conserved cysteine through the conserved F or W. D genes are given only for firm matches. Part of the rows lack a size; the others show once, few, many or a class for expanded clones.

TGCAGTGCTGGGTCCCAAGAGACCCAGTACTTC | CSAGSQETQYF | . | TRBV20-1 | . | TRBJ2-5
TGTGCCAGCAGCTTAGCGGCTAGCGGGGGTTACAATGAGCAGTTCTTC | CASSLAASGGYNEQFF | few | TRBV7-2 | TRBD2 | TRBJ2-1
TGTGCCAGCAGCCCCCGAGGGTACGGCGACGAGCAGTACTTC | CASSPRGYGDEQYF | . | TRBV3-1/TRBV3-2 | . | TRBJ2-7
TGTGCCAGCAGTTTTGACACTGAAGCTTTCTTT | CASSFDTEAFF | . | TRBV12-3/TRBV12-4 | . | TRBJ1-1
TGCGCCAGCGCTGCGCTGGGACAGGGGAGGACTGAAGCTTTCTTT | CASAALGQGRTEAFF | . | TRBV4-1 | TRBD1 | TRBJ1-1
TGTGCCAGCAGCCAAGATAGGAACTTTAATGAGCAGTTCTTC | CASSQDRNFNEQFF | . | TRBV3-1/TRBV3-2 | . | TRBJ2-1
TGTGCCAGCAGCTTATTACGCGCCGCGGAGACCCAGTACTTC | CASSLLRAAETQYF | . | TRBV7-8 | . | TRBJ2-5
TGTGCTAGTGGCTTCGGAGGCGCCACTGAAGCTTTCTTT | CASGFGGATEAFF | . | TRBV12-5 | . | TRBJ1-1
TGTGCCAGCAGCTTGACAGACGGGATGTACGAGCAGTACTTC | CASSLTDGMYEQYF | . | TRBV11-3 | . | TRBJ2-7
TGTGCCATCAGTGACGGACCTGGAAACACCATATATTTT | CAISDGPGNTIYF | . | TRBV10-3 | . | TRBJ1-3
TGTGCCAGCAGTTCCCCGCTATATGGCTACACCTTC | CASSSPLYGYTF | . | TRBV25-1 | . | TRBJ1-2
TGTGCCAGCAGCTTGGGACAGGGTTCCCACGAGCAGTACTTC | CASSLGQGSHEQYF | . | TRBV13 | TRBD1 | TRBJ2-7
TGTGCCAGTAGTATAGGTGCGGGAGAGGTTCTTGAGCAGTTCTTC | CASSIGAGEVLEQFF | . | TRBV19 | TRBD2 | TRBJ2-1